The T cell receptor beta chain under discussion was sequenced for a study of blood T cell repertoires in COVID-19. Clones were sequenced by immunoSEQ multiplex PCR, and TCRdb holds only the in-frame ones, with some missing. The sample includes around 100,000 clones, roughly 89% of them seen just once. This clone was observed a handful of times. The clonotype was recovered from a woman at least 80 years old in a cohort sampled during active COVID-19. The specimen sequenced was peripheral blood.

CDR3 sequence reads: CASSSIYEQYF. DNA of the CDR3: TGTGCCAGCAGTTCAATCTACGAGCAGTACTTC. The V gene is TRBV12-3 or TRBV12-4, the J gene TRBJ2-7; D gene ambiguous. Deletions cut 4 bases from V and 3 bases from J, with 4 bases between. The CDR3 runs 11 residues.